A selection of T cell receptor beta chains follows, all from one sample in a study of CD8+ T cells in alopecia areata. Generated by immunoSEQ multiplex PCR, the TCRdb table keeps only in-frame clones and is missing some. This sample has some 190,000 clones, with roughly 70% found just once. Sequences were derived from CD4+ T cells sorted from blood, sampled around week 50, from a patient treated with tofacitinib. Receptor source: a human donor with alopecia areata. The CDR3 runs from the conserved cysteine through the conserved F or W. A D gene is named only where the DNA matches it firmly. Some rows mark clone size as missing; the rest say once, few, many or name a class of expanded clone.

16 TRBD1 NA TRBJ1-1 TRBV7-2 TGTGCCAGCAGACGACAGGGGCGTAGAATGAACACTGAAGCTTTCTTT CASRRQGRRMNTEAFF
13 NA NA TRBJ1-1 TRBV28 TGTGCCAGCGGCACTGAGACAGGAGCTGAAGCTTTCTTT CASGTETGAEAFF
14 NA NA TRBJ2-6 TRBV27 TGTGCCAGCAGTCCGGACCACAGGGCCAACGTCCTGACTTTC CASSPDHRANVLTF
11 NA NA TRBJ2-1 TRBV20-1 TGCAGTGCTAGATCGTACAATGAGCAGTTCTTC CSARSYNEQFF
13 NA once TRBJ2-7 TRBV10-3 TGTGCCATCAGTGAGACCCCGCACTACGAGCAGTACTTC CAISETPHYEQYF
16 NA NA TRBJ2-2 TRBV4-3 TGCGCCAGCAGCTCACGCTCGGGGGCGCTTACCGGGGAGCTGTTTTTT CASSSRSGALTGELFF
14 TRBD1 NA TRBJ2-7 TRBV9 TGTGCCAGCAGCGTCGCCGGGACAGATTACGAGCAGTACTTC CASSVAGTDYEQYF
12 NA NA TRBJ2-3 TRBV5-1 TGCGCCAGCAGCTTAAATGGGGATACGCAGTATTTT CASSLNGDTQYF
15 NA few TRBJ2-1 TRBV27 TGTGCCAGCAGTTTAGGTAGTGGTTTCTACAATGAGCAGTTCTTC CASSLGSGFYNEQFF
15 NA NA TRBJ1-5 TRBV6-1 TGTGCCTGCAAAGAGCAGGGCTATAGCAATCAGCCCCAGCATTTT CACKEQGYSNQPQHF
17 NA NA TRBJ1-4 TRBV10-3 TGTGCCATCAGTGAGTCGGGCACAAGTCCAACTAATGAAAAACTGTTTTTT CAISESGTSPTNEKLFF
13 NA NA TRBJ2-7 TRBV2 TGTGCCAGCAGGCAGGCAGGGACCTACGAGCAGTACTTC CASRQAGTYEQYF
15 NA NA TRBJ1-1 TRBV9 TGTGCCAGCAGCGTAGGAGGGGGAATGAACACTGAAGCTTTCTTT CASSVGGGMNTEAFF
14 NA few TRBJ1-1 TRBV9 TGTGCCAGCAGCGTAGATCAGGGGAACACTGAAGCTTTCTTT CASSVDQGNTEAFF
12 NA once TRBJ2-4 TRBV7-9 TGTGCCAGCAGCTTAGTTGAACAGCTACAGTACTTC CASSLVEQLQYF
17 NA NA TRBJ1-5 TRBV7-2 TGTGCCAGCAGCTTAGATTGGTCAGCATATAGCAATCAGCCCCAGCATTTT CASSLDWSAYSNQPQHF
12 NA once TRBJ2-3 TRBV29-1 TGCAGCGTTGAATTGCAGCAGGATACGCAGTATTTT CSVELQQDTQYF
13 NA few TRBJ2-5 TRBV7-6 TGTGCCAGCAGCCGGGACAACCAAGAGACCCAGTACTTC CASSRDNQETQYF